This TCR beta chain was profiled in a study of blood T cell repertoires in COVID-19. The data were produced by immunoSEQ multiplex PCR, yet TCRdb's version contains in-frame clones alone and is incomplete. Here the sample spans 80,000 to 100,000 clones, 65% to 85% being singletons. The sample consisted of peripheral blood. The receptor comes from a man in his 60s with acute or convalescent COVID-19.

The CDR3 DNA follows: TGTGCCAGCAGCTTGGAATGGGACAGACAGACCTACGAGCAGTACTTC. Translated: CASSLEWDRQTYEQYF. The chain carries TRBV5-5 and TRBJ2-7, with TRBD1 matching 7 bases. The CDR3 totals 16 residues. Germline values: CDR1 SGHKS, CDR2 YYEKEE (reference sequence). J was trimmed by 2 bases and V by 0 bases; bases with no gene match: 8.